The source of this TCR beta chain is a study of cytomegalovirus exposure and HLA in healthy donors (dated by TCRdb to the late 2010s). Study-level background: According to an earlier analysis of several hundred of the donors, about 179 million T cells yielded 100 million or so unique TCR beta sequences and approximately 300 Gb of sequence data. An early release covering 550 to 650 HLA-typed donors comprised approximately 300 gigabases of sequencing data and roughly 85 million unique TCR sequences. Among the roughly 390 genotyped donors, about 85% belonged to the genetic ancestry cluster associated with self-reported Caucasian donors. The aim of the study was to test whether cataloging public T cell receptors could identify signatures of past pathogen exposure. Using immunosequencing, the study profiled T cell repertoires from 500 to 800 subjects and related those repertoires to cytomegalovirus serostatus. A separate validation cohort of some 130 different subjects was used in addition to the roughly 670-subject first cohort. High-throughput TCR immunosequencing, statistical association of individual TCRs with disease status, and machine learning were combined to predict cytomegalovirus infection status. A later analysis re-examined previously published TCR beta repertoires from just over 650 donors and added high-resolution HLA genotyping to investigate patterns of TCR occurrence. The later analysis used no new phenotypic data to find candidate immune exposures, relying instead on TCR beta sequences and their occurrence across donors. An earlier analysis of 450 to 750 of the donors used high-throughput TCR beta sequencing to judge whether each TCR beta V gene segment behaved as functional or pseudogenic. Alongside the repertoire data, information on donor age, sex, ethnicity and CMV serostatus was compiled. A later genetic analysis took genome-wide SNP genotypes for about three fifths of the roughly 670 donors and used that subset as a discovery cohort. Every discovery cohort repertoire had been produced on one sequencing platform. HLA typing covered class I and class II loci at four-digit resolution. Typing coverage varied by locus: 629-630 donors for A, B, C, DRB1 and DQB1; 500 to 550 for DQA1; over 600 for DPA1; approximately 470 for DPB1. Several DR-DQ haplotypes were treated as single units for association and clustering because of strong linkage in the cohort. On average, roughly 240,000 unique TCR beta nucleotide sequences were sequenced per donor among 350 to 400 genotyped donors of the cohort, with roughly 19% of those sequences being non-productive. Beyond this particular receptor, the publication reports: According to a later genetic analysis, donors in an Asian-associated ancestry cluster had fewer N-insertions in productive TCRs than the approximately 700-donor mean. Specific HLA alleles were associated with 15,000 to 20,000 TCR beta sequences at a false discovery rate of 0.05 in a later analysis. Across donors, most TCR sequences were observed very rarely, whereas some public TCRs were present in many individuals. Correlated functional status among segregating V segments might be attributable to linkage disequilibrium, but an unknown experimental factor could not be ruled out. Over 15 rarely observed V segments, including chromosome 9 orphons, were excluded from the earlier analysis of a few hundred of the donors because counts were too low. In an earlier analysis of a few hundred of the donors, most TCR beta V segments were observed in productive rearrangements about 87% or about 30% of the time, broadly matching IMGT annotations. When HLA alleles, especially DR and DQ, strongly co-occurred, TCR associations were difficult to assign to individual alleles. In a later analysis, HLA-associated TCR beta chains showed more clonal expansion and lower generation probabilities than non-associated chains that were equally common. The authors suggested that the approach could potentially be generalized to other disease states and immunological phenotypes. In vitro tests confirmed that a few of the cytomegalovirus-associated TCR beta chains recognize cytomegalovirus antigens. A later analysis found that TCR association rates varied across HLA loci, with DRB1 alleles showing the most associated TCRs and HLA-C alleles the fewest. In this cohort, only TCR beta chains were sequenced, and detectable features were limited by the absence of alpha or paired-chain data. In both the original and validation cohorts, the classifier was reported to diagnose cytomegalovirus status with high specificity and sensitivity. Immune exposure information for the cohort was limited to CMV serostatus. The study gave a list of some 150 TCR beta chains associated with cytomegalovirus. According to a later analysis, most CMV-associated TCR beta chains appeared to be HLA-restricted, and the HLA associations seemed to be driven largely by CMV exposure. A further reported finding was that TCR beta sequences accurately predicted the HLA-A and HLA-B alleles for most subjects in the first cohort. Because some donors lacked HLA typing at each locus, the association tests relied only on the typed subset. According to a later analysis, parvovirus B19, influenza, CMV and Epstein-Barr virus appeared linked to several top co-occurrence clusters. The sequencing pipeline was judged likely to have produced a cluster of highly shared sequence variants as a technical artifact. V-gene and J-gene trimming of TCR beta chains was associated with a missense DCLRE1C variant in a later genetic analysis, and the association was replicated in an independent cohort. The presence/absence analyses assumed that sequencing depth was roughly uniform across donors, and that assumption may not be true.

The method was the immunoSEQ multiplex PCR assay. For the multiplex PCR, a mixture combining 60 forward primers for TCR Vbeta segments and 13 reverse primers for TCR Jbeta segments was used. The CDR3 region of rearranged TCR beta genes was amplified from genomic DNA with a multiplex PCR assay. On the Illumina HiSeq System, the amplified TCR beta libraries were sequenced as 87-base-pair reads. Per the original workflow: A later analysis tallied 75 million to 95 million unique TCR beta chains across the 610 or so repertoires, and approximately 9.9 million of those chains were shared by two or more donors. To remove PCR and sequencing errors, raw reads were error-corrected and collapsed into unique sequences using a nearest-neighbor algorithm that merged closely related sequences. V, D and J gene segments were assigned by aligning CDR3 sequences to IMGT reference sequences. Each retained sequence needed at least a six-nucleotide match to both a V gene segment and a J gene segment. A rearrangement counted as productive if the CDR3 had no stop codons and remained in frame with V and J, and every other rearrangement counted as non-productive. Following IMGT convention, CDR3 was defined as the stretch from the second conserved V-encoded cysteine up to the conserved J-encoded phenylalanine. In an earlier analysis of 550 to 650 of the donors, sequences lacking an unambiguous match to a single V gene segment were excluded. In an earlier analysis of approximately 560 of the donors, a V segment was called functional when productive rearrangements were above 56.7%, and segregating when the standard deviation between donors exceeded 5%. A statistical classification framework was built for diagnosing cytomegalovirus status from the catalog of TCR beta chain sequences. In a later analysis, V and J genes were assigned by comparing TCR nucleotide sequences against IMGT/GENE-DB human TR gene sequences. The TCRdist pipeline was used in a later analysis to assign CDR3 sequences and most-parsimonious VDJ recombination scenarios. In a later analysis, every TCR beta chain was defined by the combination of its CDR3 amino acid sequence and its V-gene family, and reads without a unique V-gene family were dropped. In a later analysis, 450 to 600 highly shared, low-generation-probability nucleotide sequences were removed to address suspected cross-contamination and a sequencing artifact. In a later analysis, a clonal expansion index was calculated for each public chain from normalized within-repertoire ranks of inferred template counts. A later analysis computed generation probabilities with a VDJ recombination model fitted to out-of-frame rearrangements, and checked the results against IGoR. Hypergeometric tests were used in a later analysis to score TCR-TCR, TCR-HLA and TCR-CMV co-occurrence, with a repertoire-size bias correction applied to the TCR pairs. In a later analysis, false discovery rates were estimated by permuting HLA or CMV assignments 20 times. A later analysis grouped co-occurring TCRs with DBSCAN, adding TCRdist sequence similarity when clustering within HLA-allele-positive subsets. Repertoires with fewer than 30,000 or more than 120,000 public chains were left out of co-occurrence clustering, as were a few repertoires with anomalous nucleotide sharing. This immuneACCESS table, as held by TCRdb, lists in-frame sequences with V and J called but not all clones. Of the missing ones, under half trace to an unresolved V gene in checked studies; the others have no known cause. V and J calls plus clone size are reproduced from that table; the DNA served to infer D and trimming. This sample gives some 160,000 clones in total; 79% of them show up just once. The ten largest clones take up roughly 0.76% of the sample.

Remarks on this clone: No cognate antigen has been identified for it. No qualities accompany the bases; no much larger clone lies one base away.

The cohort was made up of about 670 healthy bone marrow donors. All cohort members were sampled while nominally healthy, although unrecorded immune exposures were likely present. The donor tested CMV seronegative, placing the donor among the roughly 400 seronegative members of the cohort. Each donor provided a peripheral blood sample, and peripheral blood mononuclear cells were used for TCR beta sequencing. The Qiagen DNeasy Blood Extraction Kit was used to extract genomic DNA from the blood cell samples. Input material: PBMCs. The receptor comes from a woman aged 40 to 50 in good health and CMV-seronegative.

The DNA sequence follows: TGTGCCAGCAGCTTAGTTGGCGGGACCTACGAGCAGTACTTC. It translates to CASSLVGGTYEQYF. The rearrangement joined TRBV11-2 to TRBJ2-7; D gene: possibly TRBD2, on 6 matching bases. Between the V and J ends, shortened by 1 base and 2 bases respectively, the junction contains 9 bases. The germline V gene gives CDR1 as SGHAT and CDR2 as FQNNGV. From the cysteine up to the phenylalanine, the CDR3 has a length of 14 residues. Kept here is only the CDR3 DNA, which spans 42 bases and is read in frame from base 1.